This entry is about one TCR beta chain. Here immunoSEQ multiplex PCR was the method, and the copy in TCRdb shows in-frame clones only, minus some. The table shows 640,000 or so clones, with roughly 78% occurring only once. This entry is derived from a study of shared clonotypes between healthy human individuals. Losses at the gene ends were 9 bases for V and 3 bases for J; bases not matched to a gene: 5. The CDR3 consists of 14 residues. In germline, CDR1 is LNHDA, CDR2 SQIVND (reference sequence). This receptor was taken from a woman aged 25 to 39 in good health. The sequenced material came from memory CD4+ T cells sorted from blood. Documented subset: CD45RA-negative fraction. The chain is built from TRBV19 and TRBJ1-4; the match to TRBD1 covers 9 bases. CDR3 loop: CASRGTGSNEKLFF. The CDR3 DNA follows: TGTGCCAGCAGAGGGACAGGGTCTAATGAAAAACTGTTTTTT. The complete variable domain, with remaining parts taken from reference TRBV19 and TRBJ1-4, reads DGGITQSPKYLFRKEGQNVTLSCEQNLNHDAMYWYRQDPGQGLRLIYYSQIVNDFQKGDIAEGYSVSREKKESFPLTVTSAQKNPTAFYLCASRGTGSNEKLFFGSGTQLSVL.